The rows below give T cell receptor beta chains drawn from one sample of a study of CXCR3-negative and CXCR3-positive naive CD8 T cells. Each CDR3 protein gets one entry in TCRdb, which reprocessed the 5' RACE reads and gives no DNA. The listing contains around 63,000 distinct CDR3 sequences. Material: naive CXCR3+ CD8+ T cells from blood. These receptor sequences come from a human donor in good health. Some clones in this sample may be carry-over from other donors' samples. CDR3s include the opening cysteine and the closing phenylalanine or tryptophan. Each record gives: V gene, clone size, J gene, CDR3 protein. Size tells how often a clone was seen (once, few, many) or the class of an expanded clone, and some rows leave it out.

v_gene: TRBV7-3; abundance: .; j_gene: TRBJ2-1; CDR3aa: CASSEGVFGIYEQFF
v_gene: TRBV4-3; abundance: .; j_gene: TRBJ2-7; CDR3aa: CASSQVPGQGYEQYF
v_gene: TRBV7-9; abundance: .; j_gene: TRBJ1-2; CDR3aa: CASSLVVGFGYGYTF
v_gene: TRBV29-1; abundance: .; j_gene: TRBJ2-7; CDR3aa: CSVPGTGWYEQYF
v_gene: TRBV28; abundance: .; j_gene: TRBJ2-7; CDR3aa: CASSLTGRYEQYF
v_gene: TRBV7-6; abundance: medium-sized; j_gene: TRBJ2-7; CDR3aa: CASSLGPAVSYEQYF
v_gene: TRBV20-1; abundance: .; j_gene: TRBJ2-7; CDR3aa: CSARVTGSYEQYF
v_gene: TRBV29-1; abundance: .; j_gene: TRBJ2-1; CDR3aa: CSVEDGGYNEQFF
v_gene: TRBV29-1; abundance: .; j_gene: TRBJ2-1; CDR3aa: CSDLTSYNEQFF
v_gene: TRBV10-3; abundance: .; j_gene: TRBJ1-2; CDR3aa: CAISESRTGGYYGYTF
v_gene: TRBV6-5; abundance: .; j_gene: TRBJ1-4; CDR3aa: CASSPGTGSEKLFF
v_gene: TRBV20-1; abundance: .; j_gene: TRBJ2-1; CDR3aa: CSATGTPTGLYNEQFF
v_gene: TRBV10-2; abundance: .; j_gene: TRBJ1-5; CDR3aa: CASSPGSGGSQPQHF
v_gene: TRBV5-1; abundance: .; j_gene: TRBJ2-1; CDR3aa: CASTSGGGYNEQFF
v_gene: TRBV19; abundance: .; j_gene: TRBJ2-7; CDR3aa: CASSMGLAGAYEQYF
v_gene: TRBV28; abundance: .; j_gene: TRBJ1-1; CDR3aa: CASRISLLNTEAFF
v_gene: TRBV4-1; abundance: .; j_gene: TRBJ1-1; CDR3aa: CASTPWIRGYTEAFF
v_gene: TRBV9; abundance: .; j_gene: TRBJ2-7; CDR3aa: CASSVGPGQGVYEQYF
v_gene: TRBV29-1; abundance: .; j_gene: TRBJ2-1; CDR3aa: CSAGLAGIREQFF
v_gene: TRBV2; abundance: .; j_gene: TRBJ1-5; CDR3aa: CASSGNQPQHF
v_gene: TRBV6-2/TRBV6-3; abundance: .; j_gene: TRBJ2-1; CDR3aa: CASSYAAGGGNEQFF
v_gene: TRBV11-1; abundance: .; j_gene: TRBJ2-7; CDR3aa: CASSPRWSSYEQYF
v_gene: TRBV9; abundance: .; j_gene: TRBJ1-1; CDR3aa: CASSAPRDNLNTEAFF
v_gene: TRBV29-1; abundance: .; j_gene: TRBJ2-2; CDR3aa: CSVVPANAGELFF
v_gene: TRBV29-1; abundance: .; j_gene: TRBJ2-7; CDR3aa: CSVEEVDRPYEQYF
v_gene: TRBV7-9; abundance: .; j_gene: TRBJ2-1; CDR3aa: CASNPSSSGRANDEQFF
v_gene: TRBV29-1; abundance: .; j_gene: TRBJ2-7; CDR3aa: CSVATGPYEQYF
v_gene: TRBV11-2; abundance: .; j_gene: TRBJ2-2; CDR3aa: CASSSMSGELFF
v_gene: TRBV29-1; abundance: .; j_gene: TRBJ1-1; CDR3aa: CSVTGATEAFF
v_gene: TRBV29-1; abundance: .; j_gene: TRBJ2-3; CDR3aa: CSVEDQKGFGTDTQYF
v_gene: TRBV7-8; abundance: .; j_gene: TRBJ2-6; CDR3aa: CASSSTPVNVLTF